Following are 26 T cell receptor beta chains from one sample sequenced in a study of CD8+ T cells in alopecia areata. Sorting of CD4+ cells into CD25+CD127- cells (for 4 or 5 patients) was performed. Extracted RNA was reverse transcribed into cDNA, the sequencing template. Only in-frame clones appear in the TCRdb table, and some are missing; sequencing was by immunoSEQ multiplex PCR. The sample comprises about 37,000 clones, less than 55% of which are singletons, and 1.8% rests with the top ten. Sequencing was carried out using CD4+ Tregs sorted from blood. The receptors derive from a human donor with alopecia areata.

The genes are TRBV7-9 and TRBJ2-1; the D gene could be TRBD1 or TRBD2 (5 bases each). CDR3 length: 16 amino acids. The germline gives CDR1 SEHNR, CDR2 FQNEAQ (reference sequence). V lost 5 bases, J lost 6 bases, and 20 bases lay in between. The DNA of the CDR3 is TGTGCCAGCAGCCCCAGCGACTGGGGGATTTCCAATGAGCAGTTCTTC. As protein: CASSPSDWGISNEQFF.

This clone was picked up a small number of times. This chain uses TRBV6-5 with TRBJ1-1, with 9 bases matching TRBD1. The V and J ends lost 2 bases and 2 bases, in that order; junction bases with no gene match: 3. Germline lookup yields CDR1 MNHEY and CDR2 SVGAGI. The CDR3 extends over 15 amino acids. The chain's CDR3 is CASSYGDRVNTEAFF. CDR3 sequence (DNA): TGTGCCAGCAGTTACGGGGACAGGGTTAACACTGAAGCTTTCTTT.

The chain links TRBV30 to TRBJ2-1; TRBD1 aligns across 10 bases. This CDR3 is 15 amino acids long. In germline, CDR1 is GTSNPN, CDR2 SVGIG (reference sequence). Trimming took 1 base from V and 1 from J; bases not matched to a gene: 1. CDR3 coding DNA: TGTGCCTGGAGTGGGACAGGGGGTTCCTACAATGAGCAGTTCTTC. As protein: CAWSGTGGSYNEQFF.

The chain combines TRBV7-2 with TRBJ2-1; perhaps TRBD1 as D (5 bases). The V gene lost 5 bases and the J gene lost 9 bases, with 17 bases spanning the gap. Germline V lookup: CDR1 SGHTA, CDR2 FQGNSA. This CDR3 is built from 14 residues. CDR3 in amino acids: CASSQGALLTEQFF. The CDR3 DNA reads as TGTGCCAGCAGCCAAGGGGCACTATTGACTGAGCAGTTCTTC.

The CDR3: CASSRTGGSPDTQYF. In nucleotides, the CDR3 is TGTGCCAGCAGCAGAACAGGGGGGAGCCCAGATACGCAGTATTTT. The chain is built from TRBV7-3 and TRBJ2-3; 8 bases fit TRBD1. The CDR3 loop spans 15 amino acids. The J segment lost 4 bases and the V segment lost 5 bases, leaving 8 bases of the junction unmatched. Germline assignment: CDR1 SGHTA and CDR2 FQGTGA. Together with reference TRBV7-3 and TRBJ2-3, the CDR3 gives the full variable domain: GAGVSQTPSNKVTEKGKYVELRCDPISGHTALYWYRQSLGQGPEFLIYFQGTGAADDSGLPNDRFFAVRPEGSVSTLKIQRTERGDSAVYLCASSRTGGSPDTQYFGPGTRLTVL.

The rearrangement links TRBV4-1 to TRBJ1-5; D is unclear. The CDR3 consists of 15 residues. Germline CDR1 is MGHRA and CDR2 is YSYEKL. Trimming removed 4 bases from V and 0 bases from J, with 10 bases in between. The DNA of the CDR3 is TGCGCCAGCAGCCCCCATTTTTATAGCAATCAGCCCCAGCATTTT. The encoded protein is CASSPHFYSNQPQHF.

This clone was found a few times. This rearrangement joins TRBV5-1 to TRBJ2-2; D is undetermined. Germline values: CDR1 SGHRS, CDR2 YFSETQ. The length of the CDR3 is 15 residues. Trimming cost V 0 bases and J 6 bases, with 12 bases left between them. This chain's CDR3 is CASSLAGRSAGELFF. CDR3 sequence (DNA): TGCGCCAGCAGCTTGGCCGGAAGGTCCGCCGGGGAGCTGTTTTTT.

The rearrangement links TRBV5-1 to TRBJ2-3; 10 bases are a match to TRBD1. The CDR3 has 18 amino acids. V was clipped by 0 bases and J by 6 bases; unmatched bases: 13. CDR1 is SGHRS, CDR2 YFSETQ, per germline. CDR3 coding DNA: TGCGCCAGCAGCTTGGCGGGTCTATCTGGGACAGGGGACGATACGCAGTATTTT. This encodes CASSLAGLSGTGDDTQYF. The full variable domain, with the rest looked up from reference TRBV5-1 and TRBJ2-3, is KAGVTQTPRYLIKTRGQQVTLSCSPISGHRSVSWYQQTPGQGLQFLFEYFSETQRNKGNFPGRFSGRQFSNSRSEMNVSTLELGDSALYLCASSLAGLSGTGDDTQYFGPGTRLTVL.

The chain couples TRBV29-1 to TRBJ1-2; weak D call: TRBD1 (5 bases). V gave up 5 bases and J gave up 8 bases, with 12 bases separating them. Germline V gives CDR1 SQVTM, CDR2 ANQGSEA. This CDR3 spans 11 amino acids. The CDR3 bases are TGCAGCGTTAAGGGAGGGGACGGCTACACCTTC. Its translation: CSVKGGDGYTF.

V is TRBV13 and J is TRBJ1-1; D is perhaps TRBD1 (6 bases). The germline V gene has CDR1 PRHDT and CDR2 FYEKMQ (reference sequence). V gave up 4 bases and J gave up 1 base, with 7 bases separating them. CDR3 length: 13 amino acids. The CDR3 sequence: CASSSRGNTEAFF. CDR3 bases: TGTGCCAGCAGCTCCAGGGGGAACACTGAAGCTTTCTTT. Together with reference TRBV13 and TRBJ1-1, the CDR3 gives the full variable domain: AAGVIQSPRHLIKEKRETATLKCYPIPRHDTVYWYQQGPGQDPQFLISFYEKMQSDKGSIPDRFSAQQFSDYHSELNMSSLELGDSALYFCASSSRGNTEAFFGQGTRLTVV.

The chain recombines TRBV5-1 with TRBJ2-7; 7 bases fit TRBD1. V shed 2 bases and J 6 bases; nucleotides not matched to a gene: 11. CDR1 and CDR2 (germline): SGHRS, YFSETQ. This CDR3 contains 15 residues. The CDR3 DNA follows: TGCGCCAGCAGCTTTGAGGGTAGAAGGGGGCTCGAGCAGTACTTC. Its protein is CASSFEGRRGLEQYF.

V gene TRBV2 combines with J gene TRBJ2-5, with D hard to call. Germline V gives CDR1 SNHLY, CDR2 FYNNEI. This CDR3 contains 14 residues. V was trimmed by 2 bases and J by 0 bases, leaving 7 bases between them. CDR3 loop: CASSEQEYQETQYF. The CDR3 nucleotides are TGTGCCAGCAGTGAACAAGAGTACCAAGAGACCCAGTACTTC.

This chain links TRBV4-3 with TRBJ2-5; 10 bases are shared with TRBD1. Germline-derived CDR1 and CDR2 are LGHNA and YSLEER. This CDR3 has 17 residues. Trimming removed 0 bases from V and 4 bases from J; junction bases left unmatched: 8. For the CDR3, the DNA is TGCGCCAGCAGCCAAGATTTTTGGACAGGGGGTGGAGAGACCCAGTACTTC. Protein: CASSQDFWTGGGETQYF.

This clone was picked up a small number of times. This chain connects TRBV7-2 to TRBJ2-5, with 7 bases that match TRBD2. The CDR3 covers 14 residues. Trimming at V came to 4 bases and at J to 4 bases, leaving 6 bases not matched to a gene. Germline V CDR1 and CDR2: SGHTA, FQGNSA. The DNA of the CDR3 is TGTGCCAGCAGCTCCCACGGACTAGTAGAGACCCAGTACTTC. It encodes CASSSHGLVETQYF.

The chain carries TRBV7-2 and TRBJ2-7; perhaps TRBD2 as D (5 bases). The V gene lost 1 base and the J gene lost 5 bases, with 15 bases spanning the gap. Germline lookup yields CDR1 SGHTA and CDR2 FQGNSA. This CDR3 has 15 residues. CDR3 DNA sequence: TGTGCCAGCAGCTTAGAAGACGGCGCCGGGAACGAGCAGTACTTC. Encoded protein: CASSLEDGAGNEQYF.

This clone was observed a single time. This chain joins TRBV20-1 and TRBJ2-3; 7 nucleotides line up with TRBD1. Germline CDR1 and CDR2: DFQATT and SNEGSKA (reference sequence). This CDR3 contains 11 residues. V shed 5 bases, J shed 9 bases, and the junction held 5 bases outside the gene matches. CDR3 DNA: TGCAGTGCTGCGCCGGGACAGACGCAGTATTTT. Amino acids: CSAAPGQTQYF.

This clone is medium-sized within its sample. The chain links TRBV7-2 to TRBJ2-2, with 7 bases lining up with TRBD1. The J segment lost 3 bases and the V segment lost 3 bases, leaving 7 bases of the junction unmatched. Germline V gene sequence: CDR1 SGHTA, CDR2 FQGNSA. The CDR3 contains 16 residues. The CDR3 here is CASSLLQGWDTGELFF. The DNA of the CDR3 is TGTGCCAGCAGCTTGTTACAGGGGTGGGACACCGGGGAGCTGTTTTTT.

This chain uses TRBV14 with TRBJ2-7; D might be TRBD1 (6 bases). The V end lost 7 bases, the J end lost 4 bases, and 17 bases lay between the germline ends. The germline CDR1 and CDR2 sequences are SGHDN and FVKESK. The CDR3 extends over 14 amino acids. CDR3 protein: CASKETGRGYEQYF. CDR3 bases: TGTGCCAGCAAAGAAACAGGGAGAGGTTACGAGCAGTACTTC.

This chain uses TRBV28 with TRBJ2-6, with 7 bases lining up with TRBD1. Per the germline V gene, CDR1 is MDHEN and CDR2 is SYDVKM. The J segment lost 0 bases and the V segment lost 5 bases, leaving 7 bases of the junction unmatched. The CDR3 runs to 17 residues. The CDR3 DNA sequence: TGTGCCAGCAGTCGTACGGGACAGAGCTCTGGGGCCAACGTCCTGACTTTC. Its translation is CASSRTGQSSGANVLTF.

This rearrangement joins TRBV29-1 to TRBJ1-2, with D possibly matching TRBD1 (5 bases). Germline V gene sequence: CDR1 SQVTM, CDR2 ANQGSEA. Trimming shortened V by 6 bases and J by 4 bases, and 15 bases separated the two germline ends. This CDR3 has 13 residues. In nucleotides, the CDR3 is TGCAGCGTAGCCCTCGCCGGGGGCTATGGCTACACCTTC. This sequence encodes CSVALAGGYGYTF.

The chain couples TRBV4-3 to TRBJ2-3, with TRBD2 matching 7 bases. This CDR3 comprises 19 residues. V lost 0 bases and J lost 2; bases outside the gene matches: 14. Germline CDR1 and CDR2: LGHNA and YSLEER. The CDR3 nucleotides are TGCGCCAGCAGCCAAGACCTTTCCTCGCGGGGGAAGTTCACAGATACGCAGTATTTT. Translated: CASSQDLSSRGKFTDTQYF.

V usage is TRBV7-9 and J usage is TRBJ1-1, with D uncertain. CDR1 and CDR2 (germline): SEHNR, FQNEAQ (reference sequence). V shed 5 bases and J shed 0 bases, with 13 bases lying between them. This CDR3 has 15 residues. CDR3 DNA: TGTGCCAGCAGCCCCCCAGGCGGGATGAACACTGAAGCTTTCTTT. This translates into CASSPPGGMNTEAFF.

Turning to this clone: Additional DNA sequences in this sample encode the identical CDR3. The V call is TRBV4-1, the J call TRBJ2-7; TRBD2 matches at 7 bases. This CDR3 spans 12 amino acids. The junction had 8 bases not matched to a gene; V was cut back by 2 bases and J by 13 bases. CDR1 is MGHRA and CDR2 is YSYEKL in the germline V gene. The CDR3 sequence: CASSQQGGRQYF. In DNA, the CDR3 is TGCGCCAGCAGCCAACAGGGAGGGAGGCAATACTTC.

This clone was seen a few times. The V and J genes are TRBV7-2 and TRBJ2-7; D possibly matches TRBD1 or TRBD2 (5 bases each). Deletions cut 5 bases from V and 7 bases from J, with 15 bases between. The CDR3 sequence is 13 residues long. Germline V gene lookup returns CDR1 SGHTA and CDR2 FQGNSA. CDR3 nucleotide sequence: TGTGCCAGCAGCCCAGTCCGGGGCCGGGAGCAGTACTTC. Amino acid sequence: CASSPVRGREQYF.

This clone was seen a few times. The V gene is TRBV18, the J gene TRBJ2-3, with D maybe TRBD2 (6 bases). Trimming removed 2 bases from V and 3 bases from J, with 9 bases in between. This CDR3 contains 14 residues. CDR1 is KGHSH and CDR2 is LQKENI in the germline V gene. In DNA form, the CDR3 reads TGTGCCAGCTCACCAACTAGCAAAACAGATACGCAGTATTTT. Its protein is CASSPTSKTDTQYF.

The J gene is TRBJ1-5, the V gene TRBV19; D uncertain. V dropped 10 bases and J dropped 0 bases, with 13 bases sitting between them. Germline CDR1 is LNHDA and CDR2 is SQIVND (reference sequence). The CDR3 runs 14 residues. DNA of the CDR3: TGTGCCACCCGCATAGGGAATAGCAATCAGCCCCAGCATTTT. Translating it yields CATRIGNSNQPQHF.